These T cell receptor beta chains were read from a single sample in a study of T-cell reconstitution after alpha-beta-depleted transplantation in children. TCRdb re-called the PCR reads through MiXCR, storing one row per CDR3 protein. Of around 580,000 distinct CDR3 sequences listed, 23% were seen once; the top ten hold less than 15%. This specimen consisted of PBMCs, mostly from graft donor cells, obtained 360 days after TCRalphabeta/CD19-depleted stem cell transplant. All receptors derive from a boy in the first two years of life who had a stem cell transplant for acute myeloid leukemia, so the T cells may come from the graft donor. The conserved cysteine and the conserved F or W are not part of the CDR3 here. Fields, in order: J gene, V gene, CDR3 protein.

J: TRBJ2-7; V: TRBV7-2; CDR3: ASSLGGEAHEQY
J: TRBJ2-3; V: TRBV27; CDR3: ASSRLDRSDTQY
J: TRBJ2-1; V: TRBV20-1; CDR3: SARDGGGSYNEQF
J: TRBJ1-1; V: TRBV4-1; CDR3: ASSQDVSIDEAF
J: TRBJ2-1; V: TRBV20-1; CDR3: SARAADRGGINEQF
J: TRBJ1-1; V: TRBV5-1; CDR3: ASSLGRASLMNTEAF
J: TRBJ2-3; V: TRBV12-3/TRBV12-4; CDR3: ASRKSGGADTQY
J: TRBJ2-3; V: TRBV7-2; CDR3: ASSLPQDRVGSDTQY
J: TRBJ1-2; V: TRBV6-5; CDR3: ASSYDGNYGYT
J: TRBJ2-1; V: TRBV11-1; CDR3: ASSPGHEQF
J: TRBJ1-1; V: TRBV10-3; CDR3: AIRQTGDTEAF
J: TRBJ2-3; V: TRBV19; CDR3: ASSGDPSTDTQY
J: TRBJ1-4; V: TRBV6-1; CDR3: ASSGGTGWNEKLF
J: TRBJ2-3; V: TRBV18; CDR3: ASSPGQGEDTQY
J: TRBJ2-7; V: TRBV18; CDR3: ASSPPARGNPYEQY
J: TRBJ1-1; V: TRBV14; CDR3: ASSQGWGEGDTEAF
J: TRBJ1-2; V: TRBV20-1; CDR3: SASRTGFGGYT
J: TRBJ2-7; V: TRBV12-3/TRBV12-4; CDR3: ASSGQGTTYEQY
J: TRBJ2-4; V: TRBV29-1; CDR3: SVDEGRRDNIQY
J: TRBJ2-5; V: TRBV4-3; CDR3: ASSQEEGSAQETQY
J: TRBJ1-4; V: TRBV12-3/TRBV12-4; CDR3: ASSPTGYEKLF
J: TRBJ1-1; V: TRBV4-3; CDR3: ASSQDYRAGAMNTEAF
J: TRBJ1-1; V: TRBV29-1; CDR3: SVELQADTEAF
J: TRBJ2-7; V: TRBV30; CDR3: AWSQGAREQY
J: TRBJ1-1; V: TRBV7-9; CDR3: ASSLVSGQRMNTEAF
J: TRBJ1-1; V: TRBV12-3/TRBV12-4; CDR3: ASSFPHRPEAF
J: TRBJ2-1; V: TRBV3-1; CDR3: ASSQDRALEQF
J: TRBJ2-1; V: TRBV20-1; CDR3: SARGLVREWV
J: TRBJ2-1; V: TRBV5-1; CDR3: ASNLGENNYNEQF
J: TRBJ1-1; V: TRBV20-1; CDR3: SAKGPGGNTEAF
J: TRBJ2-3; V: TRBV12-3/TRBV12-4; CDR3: ANGLSSTDTQY
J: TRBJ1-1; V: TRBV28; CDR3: ASSPRPSEAF
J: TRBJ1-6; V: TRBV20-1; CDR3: SARDEGSPLH